The following is a TCR beta chain sequence with its context. In the same sample, other DNA sequences code for this CDR3. Profiled with immunoSEQ multiplex PCR; TCRdb holds only in-frame clones, not every one. The sample lists about 71,000 clones, 84% occurring once. This entry belongs to a study of OX40 agonist ivuxolimab in advanced cancers. Whole-study context: Every patient in dose escalation had hepatocellular carcinoma, melanoma, renal cell or head and neck cancer. Partial responses, seen in three patients, involved one hepatocellular carcinoma and two cutaneous melanomas.

The V segment lost 0 bases and the J segment 5 bases; nucleotides outside the gene matches: 0. The CDR3 is made up of 13 amino acids. Germline CDR1 reads SGHNT; CDR2 reads YYREEE (reference sequence). Sequences were derived from CD4+ or CD8+ T cells sorted from blood, sampled in a trial of the OX40 agonist ivuxolimab. The V gene is TRBV5-4, the J gene TRBJ2-5, with 8 bases fitting TRBD2. The TCR sequence derives from an adult with an advanced solid tumor such as melanoma, head and neck, liver or kidney cancer. The CDR3 nucleotides read TGTGCCAGCAGCTTGGCGGGGGGGGAGACCCAGTACTTC. Translating it yields CASSLAGGETQYF.